This passage covers 14 T cell receptor beta chains from one sample sequenced in a study of blood T cell repertoires in COVID-19 (dated by TCRdb to 2018 to 2021). The library was prepared using the immunoSEQ multiplex PCR assay. The source is immuneACCESS, and TCRdb retained only in-frame sequences with V and J called. Part of the clones is not carried over; for the studies checked, unresolved V genes explain less than half of this, and the remainder is unexplained. In this sample the table shows some 48,000 clones, roughly 80% of which occur a single time. The top ten clones comprise approximately 5.3% of the sample. Specimen: PBMCs or T cells enriched from blood (not recorded which). The receptors originated from a woman aged 50 to 65 with acute COVID-19.

The rearrangement joins TRBV7-9 to TRBJ1-2, with D possibly being TRBD1 (5 bases). V was trimmed by 4 bases and J by 2 bases, leaving 14 bases between them. The CDR3 has 15 amino acids. Germline lookup yields CDR1 SEHNR and CDR2 FQNEAQ (reference sequence). The CDR3 protein is CASSSSQGQNYGYTF. The CDR3 coding sequence is TGTGCCAGCAGCTCATCCCAGGGTCAAAACTATGGCTACACCTTC.

The rearrangement uses TRBV18 and TRBJ2-7, with D maybe TRBD2 (5 bases). The CDR3 contains 15 residues. The ends were cut back, 3 bases at V and 4 bases at J, with 16 bases in the middle. Germline CDR1 reads KGHSH; CDR2 reads LQKENI. The CDR3 reads CASSPQDSGPYEQYF. For the CDR3, the DNA is TGTGCCAGCTCACCCCAGGACTCAGGACCTTACGAGCAGTACTTC. Variable domain in full (rest from reference TRBV18 and TRBJ2-7): NAGVMQNPRHLVRRRGQEARLRCSPMKGHSHVYWYRQLPEEGLKFMVYLQKENIIDESGMPKERFSAEFPKEGPSILRIQQVVRGDSAAYFCASSPQDSGPYEQYFGPGTRLTVT.

V and J are TRBV18 and TRBJ1-4; D gene unclear. This CDR3 is built from 15 residues. The V end lost 6 bases, the J end lost 7 bases, and 18 bases lay between the germline ends. Germline loops: CDR1 KGHSH, CDR2 LQKENI. In DNA, the CDR3 is TGTGCCAGCTCCCCGCTACGTGACTACAGTGAAAAACTGTTTTTT. This sequence encodes CASSPLRDYSEKLFF.

The rearrangement links TRBV5-4 to TRBJ1-6; D gene ambiguous. Germline V gene sequence: CDR1 SGHNT, CDR2 YYREEE (reference sequence). The CDR3 runs 14 residues. Trimming stripped 4 bases from V and 4 bases from J, with 9 bases between. The chain's CDR3 is CASSPTSYNSPLHF. For the CDR3, the DNA is TGTGCCAGCAGCCCGACAAGTTATAATTCACCCCTCCACTTT.

Relative to its sample, this clone is medium-sized. The chain is built from TRBV7-8 and TRBJ1-6; the D gene is possibly TRBD1 (6 bases). CDR3 length: 15 amino acids. V was cut by 6 bases and J by 4 bases, with 13 bases left in between. CDR1 SGHVS and CDR2 FQNEAQ come from the germline V gene. CDR3: CASRSAGAYNSPLHF. CDR3 DNA sequence: TGTGCCAGCAGAAGCGCAGGGGCGTATAATTCACCCCTCCACTTT.

DNA for the CDR3: TGTGCCAGTAGTCAACCCAGGGGGGCTAACTATGGCTACACCTTC. Translating gives CASSQPRGANYGYTF. The chain links TRBV19 to TRBJ1-2; 7 nucleotides line up with TRBD1. Per germline, CDR1 LNHDA and CDR2 SQIVND (reference sequence). This CDR3 has 15 residues. V shed 5 bases, J shed 0 bases, and the junction held 6 bases outside the gene matches. The whole variable domain, remainder taken from reference TRBV19 and TRBJ1-2, is DGGITQSPKYLFRKEGQNVTLSCEQNLNHDAMYWYRQDPGQGLRLIYYSQIVNDFQKGDIAEGYSVSREKKESFPLTVTSAQKNPTAFYLCASSQPRGANYGYTFGSGTRLTVV.

The chain joins TRBV6-1 to TRBJ2-3; 7 positions match TRBD1. Trimming at V came to 2 bases and at J to 1 base, leaving 0 bases not matched to a gene. The germline CDR1 and CDR2 sequences are MNHNS and SASEGT. The CDR3 runs 14 residues. The CDR3 is CASSETGGTDTQYF. CDR3 sequence (DNA): TGTGCCAGCAGTGAAACAGGGGGCACAGATACGCAGTATTTT.

The rearrangement joins TRBV2 to TRBJ2-7; 10 bases match TRBD2. The CDR3 runs to 16 residues. Losses at the gene ends were 8 bases for V and 0 bases for J; bases not matched to a gene: 10. Germline V gene sequence: CDR1 SNHLY, CDR2 FYNNEI. CDR3 DNA: TGTGCCAGCGGGCTAGCGGGGGCCGTGGGCTCCTACGAGCAGTACTTC. As protein: CASGLAGAVGSYEQYF. Together with reference TRBV2 and TRBJ2-7, the CDR3 gives the full variable domain: EPEVTQTPSHQVTQMGQEVILRCVPISNHLYFYWYRQILGQKVEFLVSFYNNEISEKSEIFDDQFSVERPDGSNFTLKIRSTKLEDSAMYFCASGLAGAVGSYEQYFGPGTRLTVT.

The chain couples TRBV6-5 to TRBJ2-7; possibly TRBD1 for D (6 bases). Trimming took off 8 bases at V and 4 bases at J, with 15 bases between the two ends. CDR1 and CDR2 from the germline V gene are MNHEY and SVGAGI. This CDR3 has 13 residues. This chain's CDR3 is CASAIQGPYEQYF. The CDR3 nucleotides read TGTGCCAGCGCCATACAGGGACCATACGAGCAGTACTTC.

This clone was counted between two and nine times. This chain joins TRBV27 and TRBJ1-3, with TRBD1 matching 10 bases. V lost 0 bases and J lost 1; bases outside the gene matches: 6. Germline-derived CDR1 and CDR2 are MNHEY and SMNVEV (reference sequence). The CDR3 totals 18 residues. CDR3 sequence reads: CASSLSWDRGSSGNTIYF. CDR3 nucleotides: TGTGCCAGCAGTTTATCGTGGGACAGGGGTTCTTCTGGAAACACCATATATTTT.

This chain uses TRBV2 with TRBJ1-4; a possible D gene is TRBD1 (5 bases). The V gene lost 5 bases and the J gene lost 13 bases, with 20 bases spanning the gap. The germline gives CDR1 SNHLY, CDR2 FYNNEI. CDR3 size: 14 residues. This chain's CDR3 is CASSLDRALGRLFF. CDR3 coding DNA: TGTGCCAGCAGTTTAGACAGAGCCTTAGGAAGACTGTTTTTT.

The chain carries TRBV11-1 and TRBJ2-1, with TRBD2 identical over 16 bases. This CDR3 comprises 16 residues. V gave up 4 bases and J gave up 6 bases; unmatched junction bases: 3. The germline gives CDR1 SGHAT, CDR2 FQDESV (reference sequence). The CDR3 DNA follows: TGTGCCAGCAGCTGGGGACTAGCGGGGGGGCCCAATGAGCAGTTCTTC. This codes for CASSWGLAGGPNEQFF. Full variable domain (rest looked up from reference TRBV11-1 and TRBJ2-1): EAEVAQSPRYKITEKSQAVAFWCDPISGHATLYWYRQILGQGPELLVQFQDESVVDDSQLPKDRFSAERLKGVDSTLKIQPAELGDSAMYLCASSWGLAGGPNEQFFGPGTRLTVL.

The chain employs TRBV15 and TRBJ2-7; perhaps TRBD1 as D (5 bases). Per the germline V gene, CDR1 is LNHNV and CDR2 is YYDKDF (reference sequence). The CDR3 has 16 amino acids. V was shortened by 1 base and J by 0 bases, with 13 bases between the two germline ends. CDR3 protein: CATSRAPGLSSYEQYF. Written as DNA, the CDR3 is TGTGCCACCAGCAGAGCGCCAGGGCTGAGCTCCTACGAGCAGTACTTC.

This clone appeared once. CDR3 loop: CASSLSTASPLHF. The CDR3 DNA reads TGTGCCAGCAGTTTATCGACAGCATCACCCCTCCACTTT. The rearrangement links TRBV27 to TRBJ1-6, with a tentative D call TRBD1 (5 bases). The V gene lost 0 bases and the J gene lost 10 bases, with 7 bases spanning the gap. Germline V gene sequence: CDR1 MNHEY, CDR2 SMNVEV (reference sequence). The CDR3 totals 13 residues.